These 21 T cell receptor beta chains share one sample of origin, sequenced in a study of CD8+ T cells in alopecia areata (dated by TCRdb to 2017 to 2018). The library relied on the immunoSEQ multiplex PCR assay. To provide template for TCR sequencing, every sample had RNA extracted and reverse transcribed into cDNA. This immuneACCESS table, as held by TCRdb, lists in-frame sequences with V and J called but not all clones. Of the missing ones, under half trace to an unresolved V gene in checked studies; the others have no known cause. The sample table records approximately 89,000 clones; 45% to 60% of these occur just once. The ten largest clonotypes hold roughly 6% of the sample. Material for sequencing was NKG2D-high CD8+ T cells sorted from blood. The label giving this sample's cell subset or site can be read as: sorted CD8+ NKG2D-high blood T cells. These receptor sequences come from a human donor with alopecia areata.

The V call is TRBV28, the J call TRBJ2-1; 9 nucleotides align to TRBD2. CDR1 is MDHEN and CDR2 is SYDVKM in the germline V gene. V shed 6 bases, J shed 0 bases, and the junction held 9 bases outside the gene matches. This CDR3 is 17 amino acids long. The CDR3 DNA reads TGTGCCAGCAGCGGGGATAATAGCGGGAGCTCCTACAATGAGCAGTTCTTC. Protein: CASSGDNSGSSYNEQFF.

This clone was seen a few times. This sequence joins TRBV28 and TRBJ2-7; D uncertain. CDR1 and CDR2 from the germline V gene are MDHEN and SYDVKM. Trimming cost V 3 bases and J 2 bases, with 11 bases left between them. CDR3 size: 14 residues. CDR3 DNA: TGTGCCAGCAGTTTCAGAACAGCAACCTACGAGCAGTACTTC. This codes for CASSFRTATYEQYF.

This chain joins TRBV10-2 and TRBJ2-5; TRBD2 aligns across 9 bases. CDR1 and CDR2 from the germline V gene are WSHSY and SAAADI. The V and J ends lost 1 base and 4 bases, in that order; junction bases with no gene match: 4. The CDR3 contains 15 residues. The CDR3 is CASSELKREVETQYF. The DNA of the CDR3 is TGCGCCAGCAGTGAGTTAAAGCGGGAGGTAGAGACCCAGTACTTC.

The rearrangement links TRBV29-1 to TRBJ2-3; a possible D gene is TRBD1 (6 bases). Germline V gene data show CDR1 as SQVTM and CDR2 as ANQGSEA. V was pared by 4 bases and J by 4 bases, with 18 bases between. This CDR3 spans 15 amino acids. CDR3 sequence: CSVGKGVRVPDTQYF. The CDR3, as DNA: TGCAGCGTTGGAAAGGGGGTCAGGGTGCCAGATACGCAGTATTTT.

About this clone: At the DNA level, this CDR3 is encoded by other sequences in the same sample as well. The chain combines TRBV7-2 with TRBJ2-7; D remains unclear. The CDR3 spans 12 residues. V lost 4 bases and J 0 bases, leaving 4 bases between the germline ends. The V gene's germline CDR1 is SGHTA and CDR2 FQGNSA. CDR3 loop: CASSSTSYEQYF. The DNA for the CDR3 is TGTGCCAGCAGCTCCACCTCCTACGAGCAGTACTTC. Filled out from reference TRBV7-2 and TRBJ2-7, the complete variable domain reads GAGVSQSPSNKVTEKGKDVELRCDPISGHTALYWYRQSLGQGLEFLIYFQGNSAPDKSGLPSDRFSAERTGGSVSTLTIQRTQQEDSAVYLCASSSTSYEQYFGPGTRLTVT.

The CDR3 loop is CSVDSYNEQFF. Written as DNA, the CDR3 is TGCAGCGTTGACTCTTACAATGAGCAGTTCTTC. The V call is TRBV29-1, the J call TRBJ2-1; no definite D call. CDR3 size: 11 residues. The germline V gene has CDR1 SQVTM and CDR2 ANQGSEA. Trimming took off 3 bases at V and 4 bases at J, with 4 bases between the two ends.

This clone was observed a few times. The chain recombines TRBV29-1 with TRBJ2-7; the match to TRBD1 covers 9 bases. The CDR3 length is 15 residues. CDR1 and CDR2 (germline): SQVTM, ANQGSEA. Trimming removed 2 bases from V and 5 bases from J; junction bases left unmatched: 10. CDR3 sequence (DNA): TGCAGCGTTGAATCCAGGGACAGGGTGGGCCACGAGCAGTACTTC. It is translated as CSVESRDRVGHEQYF.

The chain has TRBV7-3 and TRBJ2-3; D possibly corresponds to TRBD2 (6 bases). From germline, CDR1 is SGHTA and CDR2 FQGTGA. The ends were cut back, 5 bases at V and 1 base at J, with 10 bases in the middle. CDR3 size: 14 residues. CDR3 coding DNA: TGTGCCAGCAGCCCCTCGGGGGGCACAGATACGCAGTATTTT. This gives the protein CASSPSGGTDTQYF.

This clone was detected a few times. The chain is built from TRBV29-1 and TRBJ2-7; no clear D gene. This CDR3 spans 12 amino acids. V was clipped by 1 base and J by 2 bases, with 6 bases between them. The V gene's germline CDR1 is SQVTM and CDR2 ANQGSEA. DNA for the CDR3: TGCAGCGTTGAAGCAGACACCTACGAGCAGTACTTC. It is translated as CSVEADTYEQYF.

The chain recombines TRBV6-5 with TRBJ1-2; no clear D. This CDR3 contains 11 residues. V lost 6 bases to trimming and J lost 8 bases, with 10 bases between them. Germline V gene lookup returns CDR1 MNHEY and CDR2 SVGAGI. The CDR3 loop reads CASRSSGGYTF. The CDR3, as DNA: TGTGCCAGCAGGAGCAGTGGGGGCTACACCTTC.

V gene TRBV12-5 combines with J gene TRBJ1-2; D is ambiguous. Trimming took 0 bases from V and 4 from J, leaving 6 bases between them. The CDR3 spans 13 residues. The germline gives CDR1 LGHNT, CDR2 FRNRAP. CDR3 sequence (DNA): TGTGCTAGTGGTTTGGTCTCCTCCTATGGCTACACCTTC. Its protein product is CASGLVSSYGYTF.

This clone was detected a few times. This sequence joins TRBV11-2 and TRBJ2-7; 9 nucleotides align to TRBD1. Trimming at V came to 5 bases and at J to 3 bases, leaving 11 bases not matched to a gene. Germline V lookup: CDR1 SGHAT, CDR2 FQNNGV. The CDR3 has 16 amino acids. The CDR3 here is CASSPFYGGQGYEQYF. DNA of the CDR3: TGTGCCAGCAGCCCTTTTTACGGGGGACAGGGCTACGAGCAGTACTTC. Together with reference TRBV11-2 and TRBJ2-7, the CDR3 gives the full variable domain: EAGVAQSPRYKIIEKRQSVAFWCNPISGHATLYWYQQILGQGPKLLIQFQNNGVVDDSQLPKDRFSAERLKGVDSTLKIQPAKLEDSAVYLCASSPFYGGQGYEQYFGPGTRLTVT.

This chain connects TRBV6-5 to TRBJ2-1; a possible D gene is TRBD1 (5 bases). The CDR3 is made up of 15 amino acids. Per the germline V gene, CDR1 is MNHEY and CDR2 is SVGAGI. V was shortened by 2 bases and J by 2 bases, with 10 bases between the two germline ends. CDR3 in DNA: TGTGCCAGCAGTTACGCGAAGGGGACCTACAATGAGCAGTTCTTC. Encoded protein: CASSYAKGTYNEQFF.

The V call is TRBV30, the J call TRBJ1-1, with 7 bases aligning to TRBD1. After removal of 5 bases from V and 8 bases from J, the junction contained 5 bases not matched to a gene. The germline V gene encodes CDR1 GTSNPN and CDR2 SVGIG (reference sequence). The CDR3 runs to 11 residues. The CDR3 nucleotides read TGTGCCTGGGAGCCGGGACAGGAAGCTTTCTTT. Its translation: CAWEPGQEAFF. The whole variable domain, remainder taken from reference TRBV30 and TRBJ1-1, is SQTIHQWPATLVQPVGSPLSLECTVEGTSNPNLYWYRQAAGRGLQLLFYSVGIGQISSEVPQNLSASRPQDRQFILSSKKLLLSDSGFYLCAWEPGQEAFFGQGTRLTVV.

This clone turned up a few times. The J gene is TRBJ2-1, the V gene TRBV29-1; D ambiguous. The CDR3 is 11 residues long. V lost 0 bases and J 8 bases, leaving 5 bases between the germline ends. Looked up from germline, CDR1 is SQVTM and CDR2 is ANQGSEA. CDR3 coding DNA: TGCAGCGTTGAAGAAACCCATGAGCAGTTCTTC. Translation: CSVEETHEQFF.

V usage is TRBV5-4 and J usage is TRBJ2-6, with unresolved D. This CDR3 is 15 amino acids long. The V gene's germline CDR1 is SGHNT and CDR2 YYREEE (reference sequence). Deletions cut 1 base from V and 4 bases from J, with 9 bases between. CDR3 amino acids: CASSLWVPGANVLTF. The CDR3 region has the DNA TGTGCCAGCAGCTTGTGGGTCCCCGGGGCCAACGTCCTGACTTTC.

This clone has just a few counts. The CDR3 coding sequence is TGTGCCAGCAGCATAGCGGGGAACAATGAGCAGTTCTTC. Translating gives CASSIAGNNEQFF. This chain uses TRBV28 with TRBJ2-1; 8 positions match TRBD2. CDR3 size: 13 residues. Germline V gene data show CDR1 as MDHEN and CDR2 as SYDVKM. V shed 6 bases, J shed 5 bases, and the junction held 3 bases outside the gene matches.

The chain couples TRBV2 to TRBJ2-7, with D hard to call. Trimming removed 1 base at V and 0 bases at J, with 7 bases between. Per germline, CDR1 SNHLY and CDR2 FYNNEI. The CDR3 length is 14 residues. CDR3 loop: CASSEESSSYEQYF. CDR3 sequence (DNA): TGTGCCAGCAGTGAAGAGAGCAGCTCCTACGAGCAGTACTTC.

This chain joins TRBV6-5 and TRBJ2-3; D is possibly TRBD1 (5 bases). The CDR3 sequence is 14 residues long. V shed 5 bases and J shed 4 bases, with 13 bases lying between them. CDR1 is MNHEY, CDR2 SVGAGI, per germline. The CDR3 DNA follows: TGTGCCAGCAGTCTTGTAGGGGTTGCAGATACGCAGTATTTT. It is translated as CASSLVGVADTQYF.

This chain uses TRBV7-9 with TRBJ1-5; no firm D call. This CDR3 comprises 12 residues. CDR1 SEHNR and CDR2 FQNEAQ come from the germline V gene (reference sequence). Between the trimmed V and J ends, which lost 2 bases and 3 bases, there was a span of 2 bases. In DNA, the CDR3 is TGTGCCAGCAGCTTACCCAATCAGCCCCAGCATTTT. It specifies CASSLPNQPQHF. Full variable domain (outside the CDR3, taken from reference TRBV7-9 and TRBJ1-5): DTGVSQNPRHKITKRGQNVTFRCDPISEHNRLYWYRQTLGQGPEFLTYFQNEAQLEKSRLLSDRFSAERPKGSFSTLEIQRTEQGDSAMYLCASSLPNQPQHFGDGTRLSIL.

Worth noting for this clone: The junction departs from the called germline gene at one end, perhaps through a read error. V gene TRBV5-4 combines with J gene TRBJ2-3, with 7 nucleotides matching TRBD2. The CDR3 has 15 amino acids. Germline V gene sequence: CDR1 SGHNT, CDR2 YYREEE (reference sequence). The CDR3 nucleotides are TGTGCCAGCAGCTTCCGCGGGGGAGGCACGGATACGCAGTATTTT. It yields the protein CASSFRGGGTDTQYF.